The 31 T cell receptor beta chains in this list originate from one sample, sequenced in a study of monozygotic twins with inflammatory bowel disease. TCRdb reprocessed the 5' RACE reads; each CDR3 protein has one entry and no DNA is given. Seen in this sample are 440,000 or so distinct CDR3 sequences; the ten most common clones hold around 2.5%. Sequencing input: blood. The receptor source for this set is a human donor with ulcerative colitis or Crohn's disease, or a healthy co-twin of an affected twin (not recorded which).

The V gene is TRBV3-1, the J gene TRBJ1-1. The CDR3 is made up of 15 amino acids. The germline gives CDR1 LGHDT, CDR2 YNNKEL (reference sequence). CDR3 residues: CASSQDVSPNTEAFF.

The chain employs TRBV6-2 or TRBV6-3 and TRBJ1-1. This CDR3 is 12 amino acids long. From germline, CDR1 is MNHEY and CDR2 SVGEGT. CDR3 in amino acids: CAISRGTLEAFF.

The V call is TRBV5-1, the J call TRBJ1-2; TCRdb designates TRBD1, a call that cannot be tested without DNA. Germline lookup yields CDR1 SGHRS and CDR2 YFSETQ. The CDR3 spans 14 residues. The CDR3 loop reads CASSSPPDNYGYTF.

V usage is TRBV7-9 and J usage is TRBJ2-7; TCRdb picks TRBD1, but there is no DNA to check that call. Per the germline V gene, CDR1 is SEHNR and CDR2 is FQNEAQ (reference sequence). The CDR3 has 12 amino acids. CDR3 residues: CASSDDSYEQYF.

The chain recombines TRBV10-2 with TRBJ1-5. Germline loops: CDR1 WSHSY, CDR2 SAAADI. The CDR3 has 11 amino acids. CDR3 loop: CASGPIEPQHF.

The chain has TRBV7-2 and TRBJ2-1; TCRdb selects TRBD2, and the lack of DNA leaves this call unchecked. CDR1 SGHTA and CDR2 FQGNSA come from the germline V gene. The CDR3 loop spans 15 amino acids. CDR3: CASSLYTSGRIEQFF.

The chain uses TRBV7-9 and TRBJ2-7; there is no DNA to check the TCRdb D call of TRBD2. The CDR3 length is 17 residues. From germline, CDR1 is SEHNR and CDR2 FQNEAQ (reference sequence). The CDR3 reads CASSPNEPGLAGFSGVF.

The V and J genes are TRBV20-1 and TRBJ2-3. CDR1 is DFQATT, CDR2 SNEGSKA, per germline (reference sequence). The CDR3 spans 12 residues. The CDR3 loop is CSAERSSDTQYF.

V usage is TRBV6-2 or TRBV6-3 and J usage is TRBJ1-6; there is no DNA to check the TCRdb D call of TRBD1. Germline V lookup: CDR1 MNHEY, CDR2 SVGEGT. The CDR3 is 15 residues long. CDR3 protein: CASRPGTGDNSPLHF.

The chain is built from TRBV6-5 and TRBJ2-7; TCRdb designates TRBD1, a call that cannot be tested without DNA. The CDR3 loop spans 14 amino acids. Germline V gene lookup returns CDR1 MNHEY and CDR2 SVGAGI. This CDR3 reads CASSYSWAGPEQYF.

The gene calls are TRBV3-1 and TRBJ1-2. The germline V gene has CDR1 LGHDT and CDR2 YNNKEL (reference sequence). The CDR3 runs to 12 residues. This CDR3 reads CASSQIDYGYTF.

The chain couples TRBV5-1 to TRBJ2-3; there is no DNA to check the TCRdb D call of TRBD2. The CDR3 contains 16 residues. Germline V lookup: CDR1 SGHRS, CDR2 YFSETQ. The CDR3 is CASSDGLAGATDTQYF. Based on the CDR3 plus reference TRBV5-1 and TRBJ2-3, the full variable domain is KAGVTQTPRYLIKTRGQQVTLSCSPISGHRSVSWYQQTPGQGLQFLFEYFSETQRNKGNFPGRFSGRQFSNSRSEMNVSTLELGDSALYLCASSDGLAGATDTQYFGPGTRLTVL.

This chain links TRBV6-2 or TRBV6-3 with TRBJ2-1; the TCRdb D gene call, TRBD2, has no DNA to confirm it. Per germline, CDR1 MNHEY and CDR2 SVGEGT. CDR3 size: 17 residues. CDR3 protein: CASSVRLAGPSYNEQFF.

The rearrangement links TRBV12-3 or TRBV12-4 to TRBJ1-5. The CDR3 has 15 residues. The chain's CDR3 is CASSLNNRRDQPQHF.

This rearrangement joins TRBV29-1 to TRBJ2-3; TCRdb designates TRBD2, a call that cannot be tested without DNA. The CDR3 extends over 13 amino acids. CDR1 SQVTM and CDR2 ANQGSEA come from the germline V gene. CDR3 region: CSVDRRVWDTQYF.

The chain has TRBV5-6 and TRBJ2-3; the D call from TCRdb, TRBD1, cannot be confirmed without DNA. Per germline, CDR1 SGHDT and CDR2 YYEEEE. There are 15 residues in the CDR3. CDR3 residues: CASSLGAGSADTQYF.

The chain links TRBV5-1 to TRBJ1-5. In germline, CDR1 is SGHRS, CDR2 YFSETQ. The CDR3 spans 15 residues. CDR3 region: CASSLGDGDNQPQHF.

V usage is TRBV4-1 and J usage is TRBJ1-4. Germline V lookup: CDR1 MGHRA, CDR2 YSYEKL. The CDR3 covers 15 residues. CDR3: CASSQLNLELEKLFF.

The chain carries TRBV6-6 and TRBJ2-7; TCRdb names TRBD1, which stays unverified in the absence of DNA. This CDR3 is built from 12 residues. The germline CDR1 and CDR2 sequences are MNHNY and SVGAGI (reference sequence). CDR3 protein: CASSTGAGEQYF.

The rearrangement links TRBV6-2 or TRBV6-3 to TRBJ2-7; TCRdb selects TRBD2, and the lack of DNA leaves this call unchecked. From germline, CDR1 is MNHEY and CDR2 SVGEGT. This CDR3 comprises 16 residues. Here the CDR3 reads CASISGRRAVGYEQYF.

This chain links TRBV28 with TRBJ1-1. The CDR3 runs 12 residues. Per germline, CDR1 MDHEN and CDR2 SYDVKM. The CDR3 sequence is CASIQQHTEAFF.

The chain couples TRBV5-6 to TRBJ2-3; TCRdb proposes TRBD1, but this gene call is untestable without DNA. There are 14 residues in the CDR3. Per germline, CDR1 SGHDT and CDR2 YYEEEE. Here the CDR3 reads CASSDRDATDTQYF.

The rearrangement joins TRBV19 to TRBJ1-5. Germline loops: CDR1 LNHDA, CDR2 SQIVND (reference sequence). This CDR3 contains 15 residues. CDR3 sequence: CASSIRFGSGQPQHF.

This sequence joins TRBV7-2 and TRBJ2-7; there is no DNA to check the TCRdb D call of TRBD1. Germline CDR1 is SGHTA and CDR2 is FQGNSA. CDR3 length: 15 amino acids. This CDR3 reads CASSLGTGQGYEQYF.

V gene TRBV30 combines with J gene TRBJ2-1; TCRdb returns TRBD1, unconfirmable since there is no DNA. Looked up from germline, CDR1 is GTSNPN and CDR2 is SVGIG (reference sequence). This CDR3 has 14 amino acids. The chain's CDR3 is CACQSFGGRDEQFF.

The rearrangement joins TRBV7-2 to TRBJ1-3; TCRdb reports TRBD1, a call that lacks DNA to check it against. The CDR3 is 14 amino acids. Germline V gene data show CDR1 as SGHTA and CDR2 as FQGNSA. The CDR3 sequence: CASSPGPSGNTIYF.

The chain uses TRBV20-1 and TRBJ1-5; lacking DNA, the TRBD1 call made by TCRdb goes unchecked. CDR3 size: 12 residues. From germline, CDR1 is DFQATT and CDR2 SNEGSKA (reference sequence). CDR3: CSANRGNQPQHF.

The CDR3 reads CASSLSLLRVGGAGYTF. This sequence joins TRBV7-9 and TRBJ1-2. The CDR3 has 17 amino acids. Germline lookup yields CDR1 SEHNR and CDR2 FQNEAQ (reference sequence).

This rearrangement joins TRBV2 to TRBJ1-1; TCRdb gives TRBD1 as the D gene, but with no DNA this cannot be confirmed. The CDR3 contains 13 residues. The V gene's germline CDR1 is SNHLY and CDR2 FYNNEI. The CDR3 sequence is CASPRGGNTEAFF.

The chain combines TRBV5-1 with TRBJ1-1. Germline lookup yields CDR1 SGHRS and CDR2 YFSETQ. The CDR3 covers 13 residues. The CDR3 sequence: CASSLERYTEAFF.

This chain links TRBV7-9 with TRBJ1-2; TCRdb names TRBD1, which stays unverified in the absence of DNA. Germline CDR1 is SEHNR and CDR2 is FQNEAQ (reference sequence). This CDR3 is 15 amino acids long. Here the CDR3 reads CASSPSNRGLSGYTF.